This T cell receptor (beta chain) was captured in a study of control samples from healthy donors and cancer patients. Profiling relied on immunoSEQ multiplex PCR, and the TCRdb table lists in-frame clones only, not all of them. The data contain 250,000 to 300,000 clones, roughly 82% of them seen just once; the ten biggest clones take up about an eighth. Trimming took 0 bases from V and 1 from J, leaving 9 bases between them. CDR3 length: 15 residues. From germline, CDR1 is MNHEY and CDR2 SVGAGI. This TCR was recovered from a woman aged 55 to 70 with lung cancer. The sample taken for sequencing was PBMCs. This chain joins TRBV6-5 and TRBJ1-1, with D unresolved. This CDR3 is CASSYSRNTNTEAFF. For the CDR3, the DNA is TGTGCCAGCAGTTACTCGAGGAACACGAACACTGAAGCTTTCTTT.